This record covers a single T cell receptor beta chain. Antigen unknown. The sample belongs to a study of T cells expressing NK-cell markers. Study-wide context: It was sorted CD3+CD56+NKG2C+, CD3+CD56+NKG2C- and CD3+CD56-NKG2C+ T cells that supplied the TCR beta repertoires. Notes on the study in general: Questions lingered over whether expanded NKG2C+ T cell clones were HCMV-specific.

Germline assignment: CDR1 KGHDR and CDR2 SFDVKD. The CDR3 has 16 residues. Researchers built TCR beta cDNA using 5'RACE template switching with UMIs. TCRdb re-analyzed the 5' RACE reads; it lists each CDR3 protein once, without DNA. In all, the sample yields roughly 150,000 distinct CDR3 sequences. The clonotype originates from a woman between 18 and 70 years old in good health. The sequencing sample was made of blood T cells: a sorted CD56 or NKG2C T cell subset, CD4+ or CD8+ T cells, or bulk PBMC T cells (not recorded which). This chain connects TRBV24-1 to TRBJ2-2; the TRBD2 assignment by TCRdb is unverifiable without DNA. This CDR3 reads CATSDFRERSTGELFF.